This T cell receptor beta chain emerged from a study of cytomegalovirus exposure and HLA in healthy donors (dated by TCRdb to about 2017). Describing the broader study: According to a later analysis, one platform produced both the 110 or so validation repertoires and the 720 or so repertoires of the first cohort. The study aimed to test whether cataloging public T cell receptors could reveal signatures of past pathogen exposure. Besides the first cohort of 550 to 750 subjects, a separate validation cohort made up of roughly 120 different subjects was used. High-throughput TCR immunosequencing, statistical association of individual TCRs with disease status, and machine learning were combined to predict cytomegalovirus infection status.

Separate from the approximately 700-subject first cohort, the validation cohort of 95 to 150 subjects was the group to which the donors belonged. A remark on this clone: The target of this receptor is not known. Base qualities are missing; no much larger clone stands one base away.

V and J lose 2 bases and 8 bases, and a span of 15 bases separates them. CDR1 LNHDA and CDR2 SQIVND are derived from the germline V gene (reference sequence). Including cysteine and phenylalanine, the CDR3 has 14 amino acids. Just CDR3 DNA is preserved here, 42 bases in frame from base 1. Results the study describes overall, beyond this receptor: In a later analysis, TCRs clustered in the first cohort were found to also tend to co-occur in the roughly 130 validation repertoires, with approximately 95% of cluster scores above 0. The validation cohort had no HLA typing available for a later analysis, so co-occurrence within that cohort was assessed over all 130 or so repertoires. Across donors, most TCR sequences were observed very rarely, whereas some public TCRs were present in many individuals. A total of 150 to 200 TCR beta chains were listed by the study as associated with cytomegalovirus. The classifier was reported to diagnose cytomegalovirus status with high specificity and sensitivity in both the original and validation cohorts. In vitro tests confirmed that a few of the cytomegalovirus-associated TCR beta chains recognize cytomegalovirus antigens. The authors suggested that the approach could potentially be generalized to other disease states and immunological phenotypes.

Library construction relied on the immunoSEQ multiplex PCR assay. On the authors' methods: A statistical classification framework was built for diagnosing cytomegalovirus status from the catalog of TCR beta chain sequences. Not all clones reach the TCRdb copy of this immuneACCESS table, which keeps in-frame sequences only. Checked studies attribute under half of the gap to unresolved V genes and leave the rest unexplained. V and J calls and clone size are as listed in that table; D and trimming were resolved from the DNA. For this sample there are 86,000 or so clones; roughly 95% appear just once. 1.6% of the sample is held by the ten biggest clonotypes.

This TCR came from a man aged 18 to 30 in good health and CMV-seropositive. The chain couples TRBV19 to TRBJ1-2; the D gene cannot be named for sure. Sequences were obtained from PBMCs. The DNA reads as follows: TGTGCCAGTAGTATACGTCAAGGAGCCTCGGGCTACACCTTC. This translates into CASSIRQGASGYTF.